Shown below are 29 T cell receptor beta chains from a single sample sequenced in a study of shared clonotypes between healthy human individuals. Sequencing used immunoSEQ multiplex PCR; TCRdb keeps in-frame clones, though not all of them. This sample has roughly 2 million clones; almost 96% occur once, and the top ten carry around 0.13%. What was sequenced was naive CD4+ T cells sorted from blood. The subset: CD45RA+ positively selected. The origin of the receptors is a man younger than 35 in good health.

The V call is TRBV23-1, the J call TRBJ1-2; D is perhaps TRBD1 (5 bases). TRBV23-1 belongs to the ORF category, with a function that is uncertain. This CDR3 has 16 residues. Trimming removed 1 base from V and 4 bases from J, with 16 bases in between. CDR3 coding DNA: TGCGCCAGCAGTCAATACCGGGACGGTGGATGCTATGGCTACACCTTC. Translated, it gives CASSQYRDGGCYGYTF.

To note about this clone: Other DNA sequences in the sample encode the same CDR3. The CDR3 spells CAISDAENYGYTF. DNA of the CDR3: TGTGCCATCAGTGACGCAGAAAACTATGGCTACACCTTC. This rearrangement joins TRBV10-3 to TRBJ1-2; D remains unclear. Germline V lookup: CDR1 ENHRY, CDR2 SYGVKD. The V and J ends lost 3 bases and 2 bases respectively, with 7 bases between them. The CDR3 covers 13 residues.

The genes are TRBV6-1 and TRBJ1-5, with 11 nucleotides matching TRBD1. V was pared by 1 base and J by 4 bases, with 9 bases of the junction left unmatched. From germline, CDR1 is MNHNS and CDR2 SASEGT. CDR3 length: 18 residues. CDR3 sequence (DNA): TGTGCCAGCAGTGAAGAATTGGACAGGGGGCTGTTAAATCAGCCCCAGCATTTT. Protein product: CASSEELDRGLLNQPQHF.

V gene TRBV4-3 combines with J gene TRBJ2-7; D gene uncertain. The V gene's germline CDR1 is LGHNA and CDR2 YSLEER. The CDR3 is made up of 14 amino acids. With 0 bases removed from V and 4 bases from J, the gap between germline ends came to 10 bases. In nucleotides, the CDR3 is TGCGCCAGCAGCCAAGAAGCTTACGAGTACGAGCAGTACTTC. Translated, it gives CASSQEAYEYEQYF.

The chain joins TRBV21-1 to TRBJ2-7; the table's D call of TRBD1 was not tested on the DNA. TRBV21-1 is marked as a pseudogene. This CDR3 region has 15 residues. The CDR3 DNA is TGTGCCAGCAGCAAAGGACAGGGGGGTTCCTACGAGCAGTACTTC. Translated: CASSKGQGGSYEQYF.

This clone was found once. This rearrangement joins TRBV30 to TRBJ2-7; 7 bases agree with TRBD1. There are 14 residues in the CDR3. CDR1 GTSNPN and CDR2 SVGIG come from the germline V gene (reference sequence). The trim removed 4 bases at V and 0 bases at J, leaving 6 bases unmatched. The CDR3 DNA reads TGTGCCTGGAACCGGGACAGAGTCTCCTACGAGCAGTACTTC. Translating gives CAWNRDRVSYEQYF.

This clone was counted once. Other DNA sequences from this sample encode an identical CDR3 as well. The rearrangement uses TRBV30 and TRBJ2-7; possible D gene TRBD2, 6 bases. Deletions cut 3 bases from V and 3 bases from J, with 12 bases between. Germline assignment: CDR1 GTSNPN and CDR2 SVGIG (reference sequence). This CDR3 spans 13 amino acids. The CDR3 reads CAWSRRGLYEQYF. CDR3 nucleotides: TGTGCCTGGAGCCGGCGGGGTCTCTACGAGCAGTACTTC.

The V call is TRBV7-9, the J call TRBJ1-2; 7 nucleotides align to TRBD1. Germline V lookup: CDR1 SEHNR, CDR2 FQNEAQ (reference sequence). Losses at the gene ends were 5 bases for V and 8 bases for J; bases not matched to a gene: 14. This CDR3 has 15 amino acids. CDR3 DNA: TGTGCCAGCAGCGCCAGATCCGGGACAGAAAGCGGCTACACCTTC. This translates into CASSARSGTESGYTF.

V gene TRBV5-6 combines with J gene TRBJ1-6; 9 nucleotides match TRBD1. Germline CDR1 is SGHDT and CDR2 is YYEEEE. V lost 4 bases to trimming and J lost 2 bases; unmatched junction nucleotides: 10. The CDR3 contains 18 residues. The CDR3, as DNA: TGTGCCAGCAGCCCACAGTGGGGACAGGGCACCTATAATTCACCCCTCCACTTT. Translating gives CASSPQWGQGTYNSPLHF.

This clone was seen just once. The chain employs TRBV28 and TRBJ1-2, with 9 bases identical to TRBD1. Germline V gives CDR1 MDHEN, CDR2 SYDVKM. The CDR3 runs to 16 residues. V trimming: 1 base; J trimming: 5 bases; junction bases outside the gene matches: 8. The DNA of the CDR3 is TGTGCCAGCAGTTTATCCCCAGGGACAGGGACGTATGGCTACACCTTC. This translates into CASSLSPGTGTYGYTF.

The rearrangement joins TRBV7-2 to TRBJ2-2; D remains unclear. Germline-derived CDR1 and CDR2 are SGHTA and FQGNSA. V gave up 5 bases and J gave up 0 bases, with 13 bases separating them. The CDR3 runs to 16 residues. CDR3 sequence: CASSLLDISNTGELFF. In DNA form, the CDR3 reads TGTGCCAGCAGCCTTCTCGATATTTCGAACACCGGGGAGCTGTTTTTT.

The rearrangement joins TRBV7-9 to TRBJ2-1; 7 bases match TRBD1. Germline V gene data show CDR1 as SEHNR and CDR2 as FQNEAQ (reference sequence). There are 14 residues in the CDR3. V was clipped by 4 bases and J by 7 bases; unmatched bases: 7. The DNA of the CDR3 is TGTGCCAGCAGCTCGCCGGGACAGAGGAATGAGCAGTTCTTC. The encoded protein is CASSSPGQRNEQFF.

The chain uses TRBV27 and TRBJ2-7; the D gene is possibly TRBD2 (7 bases). V was pared by 6 bases and J by 2 bases, with 17 bases between. This CDR3 has 15 amino acids. Germline lookup yields CDR1 MNHEY and CDR2 SMNVEV (reference sequence). The CDR3 region has the DNA TGTGCCAGCAGAAACTGGGGGGGGCCCGCCTACGAGCAGTACTTC. Translated, it gives CASRNWGGPAYEQYF.

The chain is built from TRBV6-5 and TRBJ2-4; 7 nucleotides line up with TRBD1. The junction had 7 bases not matched to a gene; V was cut back by 2 bases and J by 3 bases. Germline V CDR1 and CDR2: MNHEY, SVGAGI. The CDR3 is made up of 16 amino acids. The CDR3 DNA follows: TGTGCCAGCAGTTACCTAGGGGGCGCGGACAAAAACATTCAGTACTTC. Translation: CASSYLGGADKNIQYF.

The V call is TRBV11-3, the J call TRBJ2-7, with a tentative D call TRBD1 (6 bases). The germline CDR1 and CDR2 sequences are SGHNT and YENEEA. The CDR3 extends over 13 amino acids. Trimming stripped 5 bases from V and 6 bases from J, with 14 bases between. CDR3 bases: TGTGCCAGCAGCAAAAGCCAGGGGTCCGAGCAGTACTTC. Translated: CASSKSQGSEQYF.

V gene TRBV30 combines with J gene TRBJ2-3, with TRBD2 matching over 13 bases. Germline V gene lookup returns CDR1 GTSNPN and CDR2 SVGIG (reference sequence). This CDR3 contains 17 residues. Unmatched junction bases numbered 10, after V lost 0 bases and J lost 7 bases. This CDR3 is CAWSVRRTSGSLNTQYF. DNA for the CDR3: TGTGCCTGGAGTGTACGAAGGACTAGCGGGAGTCTGAATACGCAGTATTTT. The variable domain in full, completed from reference TRBV30 and TRBJ2-3, reads SQTIHQWPATLVQPVGSPLSLECTVEGTSNPNLYWYRQAAGRGLQLLFYSVGIGQISSEVPQNLSASRPQDRQFILSSKKLLLSDSGFYLCAWSVRRTSGSLNTQYFGPGTRLTVL.

CDR3 loop: CASRTGWDSLGETQYF. DNA of the CDR3: TGTGCCAGCAGAACCGGTTGGGACAGCCTAGGGGAGACCCAGTACTTC. This chain connects TRBV6-6 to TRBJ2-5; 7 nucleotides line up with TRBD1. Germline V CDR1 and CDR2: MNHNY, SVGAGI (reference sequence). The V and J ends lost 6 bases and 5 bases, in that order; junction bases with no gene match: 15. The CDR3 spans 16 residues.

This rearrangement joins TRBV10-3 to TRBJ2-7; 9 nucleotides agree with TRBD2. The CDR3 contains 13 residues. Trimming removed 3 bases from V and 5 bases from J; junction bases left unmatched: 2. The V gene's germline CDR1 is ENHRY and CDR2 SYGVKD. The CDR3 region has the DNA TGTGCCATCAGTGAAGCGGGGGGCCACGAGCAGTACTTC. Translating gives CAISEAGGHEQYF.

The rearrangement joins TRBV5-4 to TRBJ2-7; 7 positions match TRBD1. Looked up from germline, CDR1 is SGHNT and CDR2 is YYREEE (reference sequence). The junction had 10 bases not matched to a gene; V was cut back by 4 bases and J by 3 bases. The CDR3 sequence is 15 residues long. In nucleotides, the CDR3 is TGTGCCAGCAGCGTATCAGGGGGAACTGGCTACGAGCAGTACTTC. Its translation: CASSVSGGTGYEQYF.

CDR3 loop: CASSQDGGGNYEQYF. CDR3 sequence (DNA): TGCGCCAGCAGCCAAGATGGAGGGGGAAACTACGAGCAGTACTTC. The rearrangement uses TRBV4-1 and TRBJ2-7; the D gene could be TRBD1 or TRBD2 (6 bases each). The CDR3 extends over 15 amino acids. Germline V gives CDR1 MGHRA, CDR2 YSYEKL. V was cut by 0 bases and J by 3 bases, with 12 bases left in between.

Regarding this clone: This sample also contains other DNA sequences that code for the same CDR3. V and J are TRBV18 and TRBJ1-1; D unresolved. The CDR3 loop spans 14 amino acids. Per germline, CDR1 KGHSH and CDR2 LQKENI. The germline V and J ends were trimmed by 2 bases and 0 bases, with 7 bases remaining between them. The CDR3 bases are TGTGCCAGCTCACCAAGCGGCTTGAACACTGAAGCTTTCTTT. Translation gives CASSPSGLNTEAFF.

The V and J genes are TRBV25-1 and TRBJ1-5, with no clear D. Germline lookup yields CDR1 MGHDK and CDR2 SYGVNS. V lost 5 bases to trimming and J lost 1 base, with 3 bases between them. This CDR3 contains 12 residues. CDR3 in DNA: TGTGCCAGCAGTTGGAGCAATCAGCCCCAGCATTTT. Its translation is CASSWSNQPQHF.

This chain connects TRBV13 to TRBJ2-2; 8 nucleotides match TRBD2. CDR1 is PRHDT and CDR2 is FYEKMQ in the germline V gene (reference sequence). Trimming took 6 bases from V and 4 from J; bases not matched to a gene: 7. The CDR3 sequence is 15 residues long. CDR3 nucleotide sequence: TGTGCCAGCAGACGAGCGGGAGCGGGCACCGGGGAGCTGTTTTTT. This encodes CASRRAGAGTGELFF.

The chain employs TRBV11-2 and TRBJ2-4; a weak D match, TRBD2 (6 bases). With 3 bases removed from V and 6 bases from J, the gap between germline ends came to 15 bases. CDR3 length: 15 residues. Germline V gene sequence: CDR1 SGHAT, CDR2 FQNNGV. The CDR3 region is CASSFALAGSNIQYF. The CDR3 DNA reads as TGTGCCAGCAGCTTCGCGCTCGCGGGATCAAACATTCAGTACTTC.

V gene TRBV2 combines with J gene TRBJ1-2; D remains unclear. This CDR3 has 13 amino acids. The germline gives CDR1 SNHLY, CDR2 FYNNEI. Between the trimmed V and J ends, which lost 7 bases and 7 bases, there was a span of 16 bases. This chain's CDR3 is CASIRSTAFGYTF. The DNA for the CDR3 is TGTGCCAGCATCAGAAGCACTGCTTTTGGCTACACCTTC. The full variable domain, completed using reference TRBV2 and TRBJ1-2, is EPEVTQTPSHQVTQMGQEVILRCVPISNHLYFYWYRQILGQKVEFLVSFYNNEISEKSEIFDDQFSVERPDGSNFTLKIRSTKLEDSAMYFCASIRSTAFGYTFGSGTRLTVV.

V and J are TRBV6-1 and TRBJ1-2; 9 nucleotides match TRBD1. Germline V CDR1 and CDR2: MNHNS, SASEGT. The CDR3 is made up of 13 amino acids. The V gene end was trimmed by 7 bases and the J gene end by 3 bases; junction bases not matched to a gene: 3. The CDR3 sequence is CASTRTGDYGYTF. CDR3 DNA sequence: TGTGCCAGCACTAGGACAGGGGACTATGGCTACACCTTC.

The chain uses TRBV19 and TRBJ2-2, with TRBD1 matching over 7 bases. The CDR3 totals 14 residues. V trimming: 7 bases; J trimming: 5 bases; junction bases outside the gene matches: 7. The germline V gene encodes CDR1 LNHDA and CDR2 SQIVND (reference sequence). This CDR3 is CASTRTGATGELFF. CDR3 nucleotides: TGTGCCAGTACCAGGACAGGAGCTACCGGGGAGCTGTTTTTT.

The chain couples TRBV28 to TRBJ1-6, with D hard to call. The CDR3 contains 13 residues. Germline V lookup: CDR1 MDHEN, CDR2 SYDVKM. V shed 4 bases and J shed 10 bases, with 11 bases lying between them. DNA of the CDR3: TGTGCCAGCAGTTGGGGATATGACTCACCCCTCCACTTT. Protein sequence: CASSWGYDSPLHF.

Worth noting for this clone: The same CDR3 can be traced to other DNA sequences in this sample. This chain joins TRBV5-1 and TRBJ2-7; weak D call: TRBD1 (5 bases). The germline CDR1 and CDR2 sequences are SGHRS and YFSETQ. Trimming left V 0 bases short and J 0 bases short, with 10 bases between. The length of the CDR3 is 15 residues. The CDR3 here is CASSLVAGSSYEQYF. The CDR3, as DNA: TGCGCCAGCAGCTTGGTGGCAGGGTCCTCCTACGAGCAGTACTTC.